This TCR beta chain was captured in a study of Graves' ophthalmopathy and Graves' hyperthyroidism. The study's findings and limits: Between ophthalmopathy and stable hyperthyroidism, a 13-signature model drew a separation with around 88% sensitivity and about 80% specificity. The model forecast ophthalmopathy progression, reaching 70.59% sensitivity and 72% to 80% specificity.

There are 13 residues in the CDR3. J gave up 4 bases and V 8 bases, and 7 bases lay outside the gene matches. Looked up from germline, CDR1 is MNHNS and CDR2 is SASEGT. RNA transcripts provided the template for amplifying TCR beta CDR3 regions. HTBI primers served in a first-round RT-PCR, which a second-round multiplex PCR followed. TCRdb re-analysed the multiplex PCR reads in MiXCR, keeping a single row per CDR3 protein. In the table there are hundreds of thousands of distinct CDR3 sequences, 20% to 25% of which are singletons. Concerning this clonotype itself: Its matching antigen is unknown.

V and J are TRBV6-1 and TRBJ2-7; the match to TRBD1 covers 8 bases. Sequencing was carried out using peripheral blood. This TCR came from a woman aged 18-29 years with stable Graves' hyperthyroidism. Some clones in this sample may be carry-over from other donors' samples. In DNA, the CDR3 is TGTGCCAGCCGGTGGCAGGGGGCGTACGAGCAGTACTTC. Protein: CASRWQGAYEQYF.